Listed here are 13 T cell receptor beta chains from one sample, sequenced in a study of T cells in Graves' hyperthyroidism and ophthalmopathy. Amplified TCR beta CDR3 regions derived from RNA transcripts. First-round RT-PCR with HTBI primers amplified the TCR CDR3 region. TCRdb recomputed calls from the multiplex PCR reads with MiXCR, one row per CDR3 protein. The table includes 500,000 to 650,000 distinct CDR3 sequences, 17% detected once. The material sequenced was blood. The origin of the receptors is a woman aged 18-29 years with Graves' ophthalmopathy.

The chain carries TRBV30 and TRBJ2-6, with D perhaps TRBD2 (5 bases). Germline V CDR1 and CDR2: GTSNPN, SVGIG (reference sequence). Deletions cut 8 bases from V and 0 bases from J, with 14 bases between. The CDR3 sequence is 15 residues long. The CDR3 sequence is CALRASDSGANVLTF. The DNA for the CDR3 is TGTGCCCTGAGGGCCTCGGACTCTGGGGCCAACGTCCTGACTTTC.

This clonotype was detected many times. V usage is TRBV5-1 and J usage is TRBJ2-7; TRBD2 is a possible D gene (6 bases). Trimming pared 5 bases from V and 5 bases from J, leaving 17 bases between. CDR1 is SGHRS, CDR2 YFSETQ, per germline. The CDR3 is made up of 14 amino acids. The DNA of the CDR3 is TGCGCCAGCAGTGTCCAGGGAGGTTGGGACGAGCAGTACTTC. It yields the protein CASSVQGGWDEQYF.

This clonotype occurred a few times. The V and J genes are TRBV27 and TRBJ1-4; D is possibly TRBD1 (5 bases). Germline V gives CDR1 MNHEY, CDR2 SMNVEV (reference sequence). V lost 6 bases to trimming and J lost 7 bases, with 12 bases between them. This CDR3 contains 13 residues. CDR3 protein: CASSRVGSEKLFF. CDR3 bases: TGTGCCAGCAGCAGGGTTGGTTCTGAAAAACTGTTTTTT.

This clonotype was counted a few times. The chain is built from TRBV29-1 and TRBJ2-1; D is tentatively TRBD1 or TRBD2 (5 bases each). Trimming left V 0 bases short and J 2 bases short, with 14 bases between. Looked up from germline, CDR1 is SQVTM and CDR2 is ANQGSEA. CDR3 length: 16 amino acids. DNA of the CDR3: TGCAGCGTTGAAGACCCTAGGGGAGTCACCTACAATGAGCAGTTCTTC. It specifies CSVEDPRGVTYNEQFF.

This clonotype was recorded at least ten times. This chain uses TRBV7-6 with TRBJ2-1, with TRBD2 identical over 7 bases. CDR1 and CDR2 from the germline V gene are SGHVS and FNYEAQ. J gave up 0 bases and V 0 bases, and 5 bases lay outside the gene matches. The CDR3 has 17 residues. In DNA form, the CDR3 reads TGTGCCAGCAGCTTAGCAAAGCGGGGCCCCTCCTACAATGAGCAGTTCTTC. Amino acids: CASSLAKRGPSYNEQFF.

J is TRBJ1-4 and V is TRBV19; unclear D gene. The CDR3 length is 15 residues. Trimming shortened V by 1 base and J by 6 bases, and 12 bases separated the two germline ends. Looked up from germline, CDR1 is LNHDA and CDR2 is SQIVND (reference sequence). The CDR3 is CASSIVGYRDEKLFF. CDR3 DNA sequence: TGTGCCAGTAGTATAGTAGGGTACCGGGATGAAAAACTGTTTTTT.

CDR3 in amino acids: CASSRDHNNEQFF. As DNA, the CDR3 is TGTGCCAGCTCACGGGACCACAACAATGAGCAGTTCTTC. The chain is built from TRBV18 and TRBJ2-1; D is tentatively TRBD1 or TRBD2 (5 bases each). CDR1 is KGHSH and CDR2 is LQKENI in the germline V gene. V gave up 4 bases and J gave up 5 bases, with 9 bases separating them. The CDR3 is 13 amino acids.

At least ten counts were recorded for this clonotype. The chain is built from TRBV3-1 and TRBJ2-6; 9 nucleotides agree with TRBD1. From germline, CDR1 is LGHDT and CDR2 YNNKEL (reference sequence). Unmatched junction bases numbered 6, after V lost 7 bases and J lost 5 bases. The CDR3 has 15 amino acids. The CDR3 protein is CASTLQGAWANVLTF. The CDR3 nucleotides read TGTGCCAGCACGTTACAGGGGGCCTGGGCCAACGTCCTGACTTTC.

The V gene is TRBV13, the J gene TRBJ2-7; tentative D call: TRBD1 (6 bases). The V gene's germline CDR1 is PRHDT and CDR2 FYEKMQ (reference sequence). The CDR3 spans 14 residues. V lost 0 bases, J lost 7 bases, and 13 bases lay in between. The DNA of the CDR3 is TGTGCCAGCAGCTTAGGCAGGGGTTCGGGGGAGCAGTACTTC. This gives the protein CASSLGRGSGEQYF. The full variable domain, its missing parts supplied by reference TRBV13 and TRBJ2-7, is AAGVIQSPRHLIKEKRETATLKCYPIPRHDTVYWYQQGPGQDPQFLISFYEKMQSDKGSIPDRFSAQQFSDYHSELNMSSLELGDSALYFCASSLGRGSGEQYFGPGTRLTVT.

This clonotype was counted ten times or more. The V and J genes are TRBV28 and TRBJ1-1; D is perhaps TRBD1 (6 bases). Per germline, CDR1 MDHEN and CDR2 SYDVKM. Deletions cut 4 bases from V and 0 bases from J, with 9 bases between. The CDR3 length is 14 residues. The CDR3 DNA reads TGTGCCAGCAGTTCTACAGGGCTGAACACTGAAGCTTTCTTT. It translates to CASSSTGLNTEAFF. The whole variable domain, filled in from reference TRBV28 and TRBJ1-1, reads DVKVTQSSRYLVKRTGEKVFLECVQDMDHENMFWYRQDPGLGLRLIYFSYDVKMKEKGDIPEGYSVSREKKERFSLILESASTNQTSMYLCASSSTGLNTEAFFGQGTRLTVV.

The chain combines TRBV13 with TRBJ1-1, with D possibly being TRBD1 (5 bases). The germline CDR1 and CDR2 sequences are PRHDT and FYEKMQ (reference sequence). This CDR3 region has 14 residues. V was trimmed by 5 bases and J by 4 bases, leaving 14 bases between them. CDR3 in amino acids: CASSQTMGGTEAFF. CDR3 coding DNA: TGTGCCAGCAGCCAGACAATGGGGGGCACTGAAGCTTTCTTT.

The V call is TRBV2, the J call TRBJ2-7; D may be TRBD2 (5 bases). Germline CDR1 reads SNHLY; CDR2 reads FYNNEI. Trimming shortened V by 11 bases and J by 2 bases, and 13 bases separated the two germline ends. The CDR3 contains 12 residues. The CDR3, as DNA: TGTGCCCATCAGCGGTTACCCTACGAGCAGTACTTC. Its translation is CAHQRLPYEQYF.

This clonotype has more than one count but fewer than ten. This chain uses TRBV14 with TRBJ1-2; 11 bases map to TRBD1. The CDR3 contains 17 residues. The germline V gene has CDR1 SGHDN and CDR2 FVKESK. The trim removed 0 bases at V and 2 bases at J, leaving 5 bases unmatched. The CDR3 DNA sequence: TGTGCCAGCAGCCAAGATATCAGGACAGGGGGCAACTATGGCTACACCTTC. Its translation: CASSQDIRTGGNYGYTF.